The source of this TCR beta chain is a study of T-cell reconstitution after alpha-beta-depleted transplantation in children. Unique molecular identifiers were used in preparing the TCRbeta library. TCRdb re-called the PCR reads through MiXCR, storing one row per CDR3 protein. This sample has about 360,000 distinct CDR3 sequences, with 10% to 15% found just once. CDR3 size: 14 residues. The germline gives CDR1 KGHDR, CDR2 SFDVKD. Trimming pared 11 bases from V and 0 bases from J, leaving 15 bases between. This clonotype was recorded at least ten times. The chain combines TRBV24-1 with TRBJ1-2; TRBD1 is a possible D gene (6 bases). The source material was PBMCs, sampled from the stem cell graft. This clonotype originated in a human donor who donated a stem cell graft to a child with Fanconi anemia. The CDR3 sequence is CAIREGGSNYGYTF. Written as DNA, the CDR3 is TGTGCCATCAGAGAGGGGGGCTCTAACTATGGCTACACCTTC.